This T cell receptor (beta chain) was captured by sequencing in a study of OX40 agonist ivuxolimab in advanced cancers. Notes on the study in general: The antigen specificity of the peripheral T cells (those that were expanded) was not determined.

Clones were read by immunoSEQ multiplex PCR, and TCRdb kept only the in-frame ones, dropping some. Of tens of thousands of clones in the sample, about 83% are singletons; the top ten hold around 25%. CDR3 size: 15 residues. The trim removed 5 bases at V and 2 bases at J, leaving 8 bases unmatched. CDR1 is SEHNR and CDR2 is FQNEAQ in the germline V gene (reference sequence). Note on this clone: Its antigen is still unknown.

The chain recombines TRBV7-9 with TRBJ2-7; the match to TRBD1 covers 8 bases. The sample consisted of CD4+ or CD8+ T cells sorted from blood, taken in a trial of the OX40 agonist ivuxolimab. The sequence derives from an adult with an advanced solid tumor such as melanoma, head and neck, liver or kidney cancer. CDR3 amino acids: CASSPRDRIPYEQYF. In nucleotides, the CDR3 is TGTGCCAGCAGCCCTAGGGACAGGATCCCCTACGAGCAGTACTTC.